Each of the 32 T cell receptor beta chains below was sequenced from the same sample in a study of cytomegalovirus exposure and HLA in healthy donors. Repertoires were generated with immunoSEQ multiplex PCR, while TCRdb's copy carries only in-frame clones and drops some. The table records about 180,000 clones, about nine tenths of them present only once. The sample consisted of PBMCs. The receptor source for this set is a young man in good health and CMV-seropositive.

CDR3 protein: CASSPASVKTQYF. Here the CDR3 DNA reads TGTGCCAGCTCACCCGCTAGCGTAAAGACCCAGTACTTC. The chain has TRBV18 and TRBJ2-5, with a tentative D call TRBD2 (6 bases). Trimming left V 3 bases short and J 6 bases short, with 11 bases between. This CDR3 contains 13 residues. CDR1 is KGHSH, CDR2 LQKENI, per germline.

V usage is TRBV30 and J usage is TRBJ1-1; no clear D gene. V shed 0 bases and J shed 8 bases, with 16 bases lying between them. Germline lookup yields CDR1 GTSNPN and CDR2 SVGIG (reference sequence). This CDR3 contains 14 residues. The CDR3 DNA reads TGTGCCTGGAGTGTACGGCAGCGGTCGGCCGAAGCTTTCTTT. Translation gives CAWSVRQRSAEAFF.

V gene TRBV9 combines with J gene TRBJ2-6; D ambiguous. Germline CDR1 and CDR2: SGDLS and YYNGEE. The CDR3 spans 16 residues. V was pared by 0 bases and J by 0 bases, with 7 bases between. The CDR3 sequence is CASSVAGVSGANVLTF. The DNA of the CDR3 is TGTGCCAGCAGCGTAGCCGGTGTCTCTGGGGCCAACGTCCTGACTTTC.

The J gene is TRBJ1-6, the V gene TRBV18; D is perhaps TRBD1 (6 bases). The CDR3 is 15 residues long. Looked up from germline, CDR1 is KGHSH and CDR2 is LQKENI. V gave up 3 bases and J gave up 9 bases, with 15 bases separating them. The CDR3 is CASSPYGTLLSPLHF. DNA of the CDR3: TGTGCCAGCTCACCGTACGGGACACTCCTTTCACCCCTCCACTTT.

The gene calls are TRBV4-2 and TRBJ2-7; TRBD2 agrees at 7 bases. The CDR3 length is 15 residues. The V gene end was trimmed by 4 bases and the J gene end by 2 bases; junction bases not matched to a gene: 8. In germline, CDR1 is LGHNA, CDR2 YNFKEQ. CDR3 in DNA: TGTGCCAGCAGCCCCGGGGTAGCGGGCCCCTACGAGCAGTACTTC. This gives the protein CASSPGVAGPYEQYF.

The chain has TRBV28 and TRBJ2-7; 10 bases are a match to TRBD1. CDR3 length equals 15 residues. The V segment lost 6 bases and the J segment 2 bases; nucleotides outside the gene matches: 7. Germline-derived CDR1 and CDR2 are MDHEN and SYDVKM. CDR3 in amino acids: CASSPPGQGPYEQYF. CDR3 bases: TGTGCCAGCAGCCCACCGGGACAGGGGCCCTACGAGCAGTACTTC. The whole variable domain, filled in from reference TRBV28 and TRBJ2-7, reads DVKVTQSSRYLVKRTGEKVFLECVQDMDHENMFWYRQDPGLGLRLIYFSYDVKMKEKGDIPEGYSVSREKKERFSLILESASTNQTSMYLCASSPPGQGPYEQYFGPGTRLTVT.

The V call is TRBV28, the J call TRBJ2-3, with 11 bases matching TRBD1. The CDR3 consists of 15 residues. V dropped 6 bases and J dropped 6; count of bases not matched to a gene: 8. Germline assignment: CDR1 MDHEN and CDR2 SYDVKM. The CDR3 region has the DNA TGTGCCAGCAGACTCAGGACAGGGGGCTTGGATACGCAGTATTTT. As protein: CASRLRTGGLDTQYF.

The chain links TRBV4-3 to TRBJ2-1, with 12 bases lining up with TRBD2. The CDR3 loop spans 19 amino acids. The V gene's germline CDR1 is LGHNA and CDR2 YSLEER. With V trimmed by 0 bases and J by 8 bases, 14 bases remained unmatched. CDR3 DNA sequence: TGCGCCAGCAGCCAAGATCCCGATACTTCTAGCGGGAGGGGCCATGAGCAGTTCTTC. Residues: CASSQDPDTSSGRGHEQFF.

This rearrangement joins TRBV4-1 to TRBJ2-7; TRBD1 agrees at 9 bases. The CDR3 contains 15 residues. Per the germline V gene, CDR1 is MGHRA and CDR2 is YSYEKL. V was pared by 3 bases and J by 4 bases, with 7 bases of the junction left unmatched. CDR3: CASSQFTGGLYEQYF. CDR3 DNA: TGCGCCAGCAGCCAGTTTACAGGGGGCCTGTACGAGCAGTACTTC.

For the CDR3, the DNA is TGTGCCAGCAGCACAGCCAGGGGATCCTACGAGCAGTACTTC. Translated, it gives CASSTARGSYEQYF. The V call is TRBV27, the J call TRBJ2-7; D is possibly TRBD1 (6 bases). CDR3 length equals 14 residues. The V and J ends lost 6 bases and 1 base respectively, with 13 bases between them. The germline CDR1 and CDR2 sequences are MNHEY and SMNVEV (reference sequence).

This clone was observed a single time. This chain joins TRBV2 and TRBJ2-2; possibly TRBD1 for D (5 bases). The CDR3 runs to 14 residues. Germline values: CDR1 SNHLY, CDR2 FYNNEI. V lost 6 bases and J lost 6, with 14 bases in between. The DNA for the CDR3 is TGTGCCAGCAGGGACACTGGTGGGGCCGGGGAGCTGTTTTTT. Protein sequence: CASRDTGGAGELFF.

This clone appeared a few times. The J gene is TRBJ1-6, the V gene TRBV4-3, with 7 bases fitting TRBD1. Germline trimming cut 1 base from V and 7 bases from J; bases unmatched to any gene: 1. There are 14 residues in the CDR3. The germline CDR1 and CDR2 sequences are LGHNA and YSLEER. For the CDR3, the DNA is TGCGCCAGCAGCCAAGGACAGGGCAATTCACCCCTCCACTTT. This encodes CASSQGQGNSPLHF.

This sequence joins TRBV29-1 and TRBJ1-1; 8 bases line up with TRBD1. The trim removed 8 bases at V and 5 bases at J, leaving 16 bases unmatched. CDR1 is SQVTM, CDR2 ANQGSEA, per germline. This CDR3 spans 15 amino acids. CDR3 bases: TGCAGCCCCAGTCTTAAGGCAGGGGGCTTAACTGAAGCTTTCTTT. Its translation: CSPSLKAGGLTEAFF.

V and J are TRBV9 and TRBJ2-3; possible D gene TRBD2, 7 bases. CDR1 SGDLS and CDR2 YYNGEE come from the germline V gene. The CDR3 has 16 residues. The V and J ends lost 0 bases and 2 bases respectively, with 13 bases between them. The CDR3 sequence is CASSVVGGGNTDTQYF. CDR3 in DNA: TGTGCCAGCAGCGTAGTGGGCGGGGGCAACACAGATACGCAGTATTTT.

This chain connects TRBV6-5 to TRBJ1-1; TRBD1 is a possible D gene (6 bases). The CDR3 spans 13 residues. Germline CDR1 is MNHEY and CDR2 is SVGAGI. The V end lost 6 bases, the J end lost 3 bases, and 11 bases lay between the germline ends. Here the CDR3 reads CASRPGQYTEAFF. The CDR3 coding sequence is TGTGCCAGCAGACCAGGACAGTACACTGAAGCTTTCTTT.

This clone appeared a single time. The chain joins TRBV7-9 to TRBJ1-1; tentatively, D is TRBD1 (5 bases). Germline CDR1 and CDR2: SEHNR and FQNEAQ (reference sequence). The germline V and J ends were trimmed by 7 bases and 5 bases, with 17 bases remaining between them. CDR3 length: 14 residues. CDR3 region: CASTPPREGTEAFF. The CDR3 DNA reads TGTGCCAGCACCCCACCCAGGGAAGGAACTGAAGCTTTCTTT.

V and J are TRBV6-5 and TRBJ1-5; D might be TRBD1 (5 bases). Germline V gene lookup returns CDR1 MNHEY and CDR2 SVGAGI. V lost 3 bases and J lost 6, with 15 bases in between. The CDR3 extends over 15 amino acids. The CDR3 DNA is TGTGCCAGCAGTTATTCGTCCGGGGGGGGTCAGCCCCAGCATTTT. Translation: CASSYSSGGGQPQHF.

This sequence joins TRBV7-3 and TRBJ2-2; D is possibly TRBD1 (6 bases). V lost 5 bases and J 3 bases, leaving 10 bases between the germline ends. This CDR3 contains 14 residues. Germline CDR1 reads SGHTA; CDR2 reads FQGTGA. The CDR3 DNA reads TGTGCCAGCAGCGAACAGGGTCACACCGGGGAGCTGTTTTTT. This translates into CASSEQGHTGELFF.

The chain combines TRBV7-3 with TRBJ2-3; tentative D call: TRBD1 (5 bases). This CDR3 comprises 15 residues. Germline V gene lookup returns CDR1 SGHTA and CDR2 FQGTGA. Trimming stripped 2 bases from V and 3 bases from J, with 12 bases between. Here the CDR3 DNA reads TGTGCCAGCAGCTTAGCAGGGCTGAGTACAGATACGCAGTATTTT. It codes for CASSLAGLSTDTQYF.

This clone was detected only a few times. This chain connects TRBV6-6 to TRBJ2-7; 7 bases are a match to TRBD1. This CDR3 contains 12 residues. Germline V gene lookup returns CDR1 MNHNY and CDR2 SVGAGI (reference sequence). Trimming took 8 bases from V and 2 from J; bases not matched to a gene: 3. Written as DNA, the CDR3 is TGTGCCAGCCAGGGACAGACCTACGAGCAGTACTTC. Translation gives CASQGQTYEQYF.

This clone was counted only a few times. The rearrangement uses TRBV6-4 and TRBJ2-7, with TRBD1 matching 8 bases. Per the germline V gene, CDR1 is MRHNA and CDR2 is SNTAGT. V was pared by 4 bases and J by 2 bases, with 7 bases of the junction left unmatched. The CDR3 contains 15 residues. In DNA form, the CDR3 reads TGTGCCAGCAGTGCATTCGGGACAGGCCCCTACGAGCAGTACTTC. As protein: CASSAFGTGPYEQYF.

The V gene is TRBV2, the J gene TRBJ2-1; 8 positions match TRBD2. Trimming took 8 bases from V and 4 from J; bases not matched to a gene: 10. The CDR3 is made up of 15 amino acids. Germline V lookup: CDR1 SNHLY, CDR2 FYNNEI. The CDR3, as DNA: TGTGCCAGCCTTAGGTTAGCGGGACGGTACAATGAGCAGTTCTTC. Protein: CASLRLAGRYNEQFF.

The chain uses TRBV6-1 and TRBJ1-2, with D possibly being TRBD1 (6 bases). Germline V lookup: CDR1 MNHNS, CDR2 SASEGT. This CDR3 is built from 14 residues. With 3 bases removed from V and 5 bases from J, the gap between germline ends came to 13 bases. CDR3 nucleotides: TGTGCCAGCAGTGAGCCGGGACACCGTTATGGCTACACCTTC. Its translation is CASSEPGHRYGYTF.

The chain links TRBV9 to TRBJ2-1; no clear D. CDR1 is SGDLS, CDR2 YYNGEE, per germline. Trimming took off 2 bases at V and 0 bases at J, with 9 bases between the two ends. The CDR3 consists of 15 residues. DNA for the CDR3: TGTGCCAGCAGCGTCGACGCGGTCTCCTACAATGAGCAGTTCTTC. This sequence encodes CASSVDAVSYNEQFF.

This chain joins TRBV7-9 and TRBJ2-7; TRBD2 is a possible D gene (5 bases). The CDR3 contains 15 residues. Germline V gives CDR1 SEHNR, CDR2 FQNEAQ (reference sequence). V was clipped by 3 bases and J by 5 bases, with 17 bases between them. CDR3 amino acids: CASSFFVGVTNEQYF. In DNA, the CDR3 is TGTGCCAGCAGCTTTTTTGTGGGAGTCACTAACGAGCAGTACTTC.

The V and J genes are TRBV6-6 and TRBJ2-1; D not certain. Germline V gene lookup returns CDR1 MNHNY and CDR2 SVGAGI (reference sequence). The CDR3 length is 15 residues. The ends were cut back, 4 bases at V and 7 bases at J, with 17 bases in the middle. The CDR3: CASSLSGVVGNEQFF. DNA for the CDR3: TGTGCCAGCAGTTTATCGGGTGTCGTTGGGAATGAGCAGTTCTTC.

The chain carries TRBV27 and TRBJ1-5; 7 nucleotides align to TRBD1. Trimming cost V 5 bases and J 4 bases; bases outside gene matches: 2. The CDR3 runs 13 residues. Germline-derived CDR1 and CDR2 are MNHEY and SMNVEV (reference sequence). The CDR3 sequence: CASSRRGNQPQHF. The CDR3 coding sequence is TGTGCCAGCAGTCGCAGGGGGAATCAGCCCCAGCATTTT.

This chain uses TRBV6-5 with TRBJ1-2, with D possibly matching TRBD1 (6 bases). The CDR3 is made up of 15 amino acids. Deletions cut 0 bases from V and 5 bases from J, with 13 bases between. Germline V CDR1 and CDR2: MNHEY, SVGAGI. The CDR3 is CASSYSAGAKYGYTF. CDR3 bases: TGTGCCAGCAGTTACTCGGCAGGGGCGAAATATGGCTACACCTTC.

The rearrangement links TRBV6-1 to TRBJ2-1; 8 bases line up with TRBD2. The CDR3 spans 15 residues. After removal of 10 bases from V and 12 bases from J, the junction contained 20 bases not matched to a gene. Germline lookup yields CDR1 MNHNS and CDR2 SASEGT. The CDR3 region has the DNA TGTGCCATTTCCCCGGGGCGGGGGGTAGGGGGGACGCAGTTCTTC. This codes for CAISPGRGVGGTQFF.

The DNA of the CDR3 is TGTGCCAGCAGAGTGGGACAGAGACACTATGGCTACACCTTC. Amino acid sequence: CASRVGQRHYGYTF. The chain carries TRBV19 and TRBJ1-2, with 7 nucleotides matching TRBD1. Trimming cost V 9 bases and J 3 bases; bases outside gene matches: 10. Germline V lookup: CDR1 LNHDA, CDR2 SQIVND (reference sequence). The CDR3 has 14 amino acids.

The rearrangement links TRBV7-3 to TRBJ2-1; TRBD2 aligns across 12 bases. Germline V lookup: CDR1 SGHTA, CDR2 FQGTGA. This CDR3 comprises 15 residues. The V segment lost 5 bases and the J segment 9 bases; nucleotides outside the gene matches: 8. CDR3 nucleotides: TGTGCCAGCAGCCCACTAGCGGGAGGCCCAGGTGAGCAGTTCTTC. Its translation: CASSPLAGGPGEQFF.

CDR3 nucleotide sequence: TGTGCCAGCAGCCAAGGGGCAGGGGAGGGTCTGTTCTTC. Protein product: CASSQGAGEGLFF. This rearrangement joins TRBV7-8 to TRBJ2-1; maybe TRBD2 (7 bases). CDR1 is SGHVS, CDR2 FQNEAQ, per germline. V was pared by 5 bases and J by 15 bases, with 20 bases between. This CDR3 has 13 residues.